This entry describes one TCR beta chain. What it recognizes is unknown. The source of the sample is a study of tumor-infiltrating T cells and Merkel cell polyomavirus. Overall study context: CD8+ T cells recognized the Merkel cell polyomavirus KLL epitope. Treatment was non-standardized, spanning chemotherapy, radiation and immunotherapies.

Immunohistochemistry showed robust Merkel cell polyomavirus Large T antigen staining in every patient's tumor. Libraries were prepared by immunoSEQ multiplex PCR; TCRdb keeps only in-frame clonotypes and omits some of them. Counted here are about 25,000 clones, 70% to 90% occurring once; the ten biggest clones make up roughly 2.7%. Looked up from germline, CDR1 is MDHEN and CDR2 is SYDVKM. V lost 3 bases and J lost 0, with 17 bases in between. The CDR3 is 17 amino acids. Study findings and constraints: Responses to Merkel cell polyomavirus epitopes besides one were not studied. MCC-specific survival improved with roughly 1.9-20% versus 0-0.14% intratumoral KLL-specific T cells.

Specimen: lymph node tissue. This clonotype originated in a middle-aged man with Merkel cell carcinoma. J is TRBJ1-1 and V is TRBV28; TRBD1 is a possible D gene (5 bases). The CDR3 loop reads CASSFLGPGVMNTEAFF. CDR3 in DNA: TGTGCCAGCAGTTTCCTGGGGCCAGGAGTTATGAACACTGAAGCTTTCTTT. The whole variable domain, remainder taken from reference TRBV28 and TRBJ1-1, is DVKVTQSSRYLVKRTGEKVFLECVQDMDHENMFWYRQDPGLGLRLIYFSYDVKMKEKGDIPEGYSVSREKKERFSLILESASTNQTSMYLCASSFLGPGVMNTEAFFGQGTRLTVV.